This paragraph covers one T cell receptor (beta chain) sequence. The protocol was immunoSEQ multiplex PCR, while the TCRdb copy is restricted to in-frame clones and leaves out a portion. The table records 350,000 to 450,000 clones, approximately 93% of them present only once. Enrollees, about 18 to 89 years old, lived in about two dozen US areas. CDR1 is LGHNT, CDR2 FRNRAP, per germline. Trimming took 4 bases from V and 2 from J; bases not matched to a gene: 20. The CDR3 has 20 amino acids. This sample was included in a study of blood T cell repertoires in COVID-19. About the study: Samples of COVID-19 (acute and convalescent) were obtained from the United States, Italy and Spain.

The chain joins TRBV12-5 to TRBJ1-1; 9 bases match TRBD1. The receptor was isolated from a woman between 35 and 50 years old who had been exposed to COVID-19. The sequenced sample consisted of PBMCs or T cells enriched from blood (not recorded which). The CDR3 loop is CASGSPTGTGNPRRNTEAFF. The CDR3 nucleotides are TGTGCTAGTGGTTCTCCTACCGGGACAGGGAATCCGAGACGAAACACTGAAGCTTTCTTT.